One sample yielded the 29 T cell receptor beta chains listed below, sequenced in a study of T-cell memory formation after mild COVID-19. TCRdb reanalysed the 5' RACE reads using MiXCR and keeps one entry per CDR3 protein. The sample carries hundreds of thousands of distinct CDR3 sequences, roughly 18% recorded once. Material: PBMCs or a T cell subset sorted from them (not recorded which). Receptors originate from a young man who had mild COVID-19 (a few samples of this study predate the infection). Cell type and time point are not known.

The chain has TRBV28 and TRBJ2-5, with TRBD2 matching 7 bases. The CDR3 sequence is 17 residues long. V trimming: 1 base; J trimming: 5 bases; junction bases outside the gene matches: 13. Germline CDR1 reads MDHEN; CDR2 reads SYDVKM. The CDR3 coding sequence is TGTGCCAGCAGTTTATTCGAGACTAGCAATGCGGGTGAGACCCAGTACTTC. Translated: CASSLFETSNAGETQYF.

In its sample, this clonotype was seen a few times. The V and J genes are TRBV3-1 and TRBJ1-5; D is unresolved. Germline values: CDR1 LGHDT, CDR2 YNNKEL (reference sequence). The V and J ends lost 3 bases and 6 bases respectively, with 6 bases between them. CDR3 size: 12 residues. The CDR3 reads CASSHEGQPQHF. The CDR3 nucleotides are TGTGCCAGCAGCCACGAGGGTCAGCCCCAGCATTTT.

V is TRBV20-1 and J is TRBJ2-3, with TRBD1 as a possible D gene (5 bases). The germline V gene has CDR1 DFQATT and CDR2 SNEGSKA (reference sequence). CDR3 length: 16 amino acids. V lost 7 bases and J lost 0, with 20 bases in between. The CDR3 protein is CSVVGAPDASTDTQYF. CDR3 bases: TGCAGTGTCGTTGGGGCCCCGGACGCAAGCACAGATACGCAGTATTTT.

This clonotype was observed a handful of times. The chain couples TRBV24-1 to TRBJ1-5; D remains unclear. Germline V CDR1 and CDR2: KGHDR, SFDVKD. Between the trimmed V and J ends, which lost 4 bases and 3 bases, there was a span of 15 bases. This CDR3 spans 16 amino acids. The CDR3 is CATSDGGRKSNQPQHF. For the CDR3, the DNA is TGTGCCACCAGTGACGGAGGTCGGAAGTCCAATCAGCCCCAGCATTTT.

This clonotype was detected a few times. V gene TRBV15 combines with J gene TRBJ2-3; D possibly corresponds to TRBD2 (6 bases). This CDR3 has 16 residues. Per the germline V gene, CDR1 is LNHNV and CDR2 is YYDKDF (reference sequence). The V end lost 3 bases, the J end lost 2 bases, and 15 bases lay between the germline ends. CDR3 sequence (DNA): TGTGCCACCAGCAGGTATGGGGGGACTGACACAGATACGCAGTATTTT. It is translated as CATSRYGGTDTDTQYF.

This clonotype was seen only a few times. The chain uses TRBV9 and TRBJ2-1, with TRBD1 matching over 7 bases. The germline CDR1 and CDR2 sequences are SGDLS and YYNGEE. CDR3 length: 14 residues. The J segment lost 4 bases and the V segment lost 5 bases, leaving 6 bases of the junction unmatched. The CDR3 nucleotides are TGTGCCAGCAGTCGACAGGGTCCTTACAATGAGCAGTTCTTC. Translating it yields CASSRQGPYNEQFF. Looking up the rest from reference TRBV9 and TRBJ2-1 gives the full variable domain: DSGVTQTPKHLITATGQRVTLRCSPRSGDLSVYWYQQSLDQGLQFLIQYYNGEERAKGNILERFSAQQFPDLHSELNLSSLELGDSALYFCASSRQGPYNEQFFGPGTRLTVL.

This chain links TRBV5-1 with TRBJ2-3; D gene uncertain. The V end lost 0 bases, the J end lost 4 bases, and 15 bases lay between the germline ends. Germline V lookup: CDR1 SGHRS, CDR2 YFSETQ. This CDR3 is 16 amino acids long. In DNA form, the CDR3 reads TGCGCCAGCAGCTTGGTGGCTTACCCGTTCTCAGATACGCAGTATTTT. Translated: CASSLVAYPFSDTQYF. The complete variable domain, with remaining parts taken from reference TRBV5-1 and TRBJ2-3, reads KAGVTQTPRYLIKTRGQQVTLSCSPISGHRSVSWYQQTPGQGLQFLFEYFSETQRNKGNFPGRFSGRQFSNSRSEMNVSTLELGDSALYLCASSLVAYPFSDTQYFGPGTRLTVL.

The chain uses TRBV10-3 and TRBJ2-3; no clear D gene. V lost 5 bases, J lost 4 bases, and 13 bases lay in between. The CDR3 length is 14 residues. Germline V lookup: CDR1 ENHRY, CDR2 SYGVKD. In nucleotides, the CDR3 is TGTGCCATCAGTCCCCCTGGTCTAGCAGATACGCAGTATTTT. Translated: CAISPPGLADTQYF.

This clonotype came up a few times. V is TRBV7-7 and J is TRBJ2-7; 8 nucleotides match TRBD1. The germline CDR1 and CDR2 sequences are SSHAT and FNYEAQ (reference sequence). V shed 5 bases and J 0 bases; nucleotides not matched to a gene: 6. The CDR3 totals 15 residues. CDR3 in DNA: TGTGCCAGCAGCCTCCGGACAGGGAGCTCCTACGAGCAGTACTTC. This sequence encodes CASSLRTGSSYEQYF.

CDR3 sequence (DNA): TGTGCCAGCAGTGAATTGGAGGGAGAGACCCAGTACTTC. Translated, it gives CASSELEGETQYF. V is TRBV2 and J is TRBJ2-5, with D tentatively TRBD2 (6 bases). This CDR3 has 13 amino acids. V lost 2 bases and J lost 4, with 8 bases in between. The germline V gene has CDR1 SNHLY and CDR2 FYNNEI.

This clonotype was seen at least ten times. The gene calls are TRBV7-2 and TRBJ1-4; possibly TRBD1 for D (5 bases). This CDR3 is 15 amino acids long. Trimming stripped 2 bases from V and 8 bases from J, with 15 bases between. CDR1 SGHTA and CDR2 FQGNSA come from the germline V gene. The CDR3 is CASSLIAGRGEKLFF. The CDR3, as DNA: TGTGCCAGCAGCTTAATCGCAGGGAGAGGAGAAAAACTGTTTTTT.

The rearrangement links TRBV12-5 to TRBJ1-2; D not certain. CDR1 and CDR2 (germline): LGHNT, FRNRAP. Trimming pared 9 bases from V and 1 base from J, leaving 6 bases between. The CDR3 extends over 11 amino acids. CDR3 DNA sequence: TGTGCTAGCATGAGTAACTATGGCTACACCTTC. Translated, it gives CASMSNYGYTF.

The rearrangement links TRBV7-9 to TRBJ2-6, with D tentatively TRBD1 (6 bases). CDR3 length: 17 amino acids. The germline gives CDR1 SEHNR, CDR2 FQNEAQ (reference sequence). Trimming stripped 5 bases from V and 0 bases from J, with 14 bases between. As DNA, the CDR3 is TGTGCCAGCAGCCCCCAGGGGTGGACCTCTGGGGCCAACGTCCTGACTTTC. Protein product: CASSPQGWTSGANVLTF. Looking up the rest from reference TRBV7-9 and TRBJ2-6 gives the full variable domain: DTGVSQNPRHKITKRGQNVTFRCDPISEHNRLYWYRQTLGQGPEFLTYFQNEAQLEKSRLLSDRFSAERPKGSFSTLEIQRTEQGDSAMYLCASSPQGWTSGANVLTFGAGSRLTVL.

This chain connects TRBV2 to TRBJ1-5; possible D gene TRBD1, 5 bases. Germline V CDR1 and CDR2: SNHLY, FYNNEI. The V gene lost 6 bases and the J gene lost 2 bases, with 11 bases spanning the gap. CDR3 length: 14 amino acids. The DNA for the CDR3 is TGTGCCAGCAGGGGGTCGGGGGGCAATCAGCCCCAGCATTTT. This codes for CASRGSGGNQPQHF. The full variable domain, its missing parts supplied by reference TRBV2 and TRBJ1-5, is EPEVTQTPSHQVTQMGQEVILRCVPISNHLYFYWYRQILGQKVEFLVSFYNNEISEKSEIFDDQFSVERPDGSNFTLKIRSTKLEDSAMYFCASRGSGGNQPQHFGDGTRLSIL.

This clonotype showed up just a few times. The rearrangement uses TRBV18 and TRBJ2-7; 9 nucleotides agree with TRBD1. This CDR3 contains 15 residues. Germline assignment: CDR1 KGHSH and CDR2 LQKENI. J was trimmed by 1 base and V by 2 bases; bases with no gene match: 3. CDR3 DNA sequence: TGTGCCAGCTCACCAGCAGGACAGGGGTCCTACGAGCAGTACTTC. It yields the protein CASSPAGQGSYEQYF. The whole variable domain, filled in from reference TRBV18 and TRBJ2-7, reads NAGVMQNPRHLVRRRGQEARLRCSPMKGHSHVYWYRQLPEEGLKFMVYLQKENIIDESGMPKERFSAEFPKEGPSILRIQQVVRGDSAAYFCASSPAGQGSYEQYFGPGTRLTVT.

This clonotype was detected a few times. The V call is TRBV27, the J call TRBJ1-6; weak D call: TRBD1 (6 bases). V dropped 5 bases and J dropped 9 bases, with 14 bases sitting between them. Germline lookup yields CDR1 MNHEY and CDR2 SMNVEV (reference sequence). The CDR3 is 14 amino acids. The CDR3 loop reads CASSLQGWGSPLHF. For the CDR3, the DNA is TGTGCCAGCAGTCTACAGGGTTGGGGTTCACCCCTCCACTTT.

The DNA of the CDR3 is TGCGCCAGCAGCCAGACGCCTAGGATCTTGCGGGGGATCACCGGGGAGCTGTTTTTT. This translates into CASSQTPRILRGITGELFF. The chain joins TRBV4-3 to TRBJ2-2; 7 bases align to TRBD2. The germline gives CDR1 LGHNA, CDR2 YSLEER. Trimming took 3 bases from V and 4 from J; bases not matched to a gene: 17. This CDR3 has 19 residues.

The chain carries TRBV7-9 and TRBJ1-2, with D uncertain. This CDR3 contains 11 residues. Germline lookup yields CDR1 SEHNR and CDR2 FQNEAQ (reference sequence). CDR3 bases: TGTGCAGCCCCGGTGAAGAATGGCTACACCTTC. Residues: CAAPVKNGYTF.

The J gene is TRBJ1-2, the V gene TRBV7-9; D is uncertain. V was shortened by 3 bases and J by 8 bases, with 10 bases between the two germline ends. Per germline, CDR1 SEHNR and CDR2 FQNEAQ (reference sequence). The CDR3 is 12 residues long. CDR3 sequence: CASSFPSSGYTF. The CDR3 DNA reads as TGTGCCAGCAGCTTCCCCAGTTCGGGCTACACCTTC.

At least ten counts were recorded for this clonotype. The genes are TRBV4-3 and TRBJ1-2; TRBD1 is a possible D gene (6 bases). In germline, CDR1 is LGHNA, CDR2 YSLEER. V lost 3 bases and J lost 3, with 11 bases in between. The CDR3 is 14 amino acids. This CDR3 reads CASSHEQGYYGYTF. The CDR3 DNA follows: TGCGCCAGCAGCCACGAACAGGGCTACTATGGCTACACCTTC.

This clonotype was detected only a few times. CDR3 bases: TGCGCCAGCAGCCAGGGGACAGGGTCCCTAGATGGCTACACCTTC. Its protein product is CASSQGTGSLDGYTF. This chain connects TRBV4-1 to TRBJ1-2; 9 nucleotides match TRBD1. Germline-derived CDR1 and CDR2 are MGHRA and YSYEKL. The CDR3 consists of 15 residues. Trimming cost V 3 bases and J 6 bases; bases outside gene matches: 8.

This sequence joins TRBV7-3 and TRBJ1-1; D gene unclear. This CDR3 is 14 amino acids long. Germline V CDR1 and CDR2: SGHTA, FQGTGA. V shed 4 bases and J shed 5 bases, with 14 bases lying between them. The chain's CDR3 is CASSSRAPGTEAFF. In nucleotides, the CDR3 is TGTGCCAGCAGCTCCCGGGCCCCGGGGACTGAAGCTTTCTTT.

A few counts support this clonotype. The V gene is TRBV4-3, the J gene TRBJ1-2, with 9 bases identical to TRBD1. This CDR3 region has 15 residues. Germline CDR1 LGHNA, CDR2 YSLEER. V shed 4 bases and J 2 bases; nucleotides not matched to a gene: 5. CDR3 sequence: CASSLSTGGNYGYTF. The CDR3 bases are TGCGCCAGCAGCCTCTCGACAGGGGGAAACTATGGCTACACCTTC.

The rearrangement uses TRBV6-1 and TRBJ2-3; 9 bases fit TRBD2. J was trimmed by 2 bases and V by 5 bases; bases with no gene match: 5. Germline CDR1 MNHNS, CDR2 SASEGT. This CDR3 has 15 amino acids. The CDR3 loop reads CASSIAGAFTDTQYF. The CDR3 DNA is TGTGCCAGCAGTATAGCGGGGGCCTTCACAGATACGCAGTATTTT.

The gene calls are TRBV18 and TRBJ2-7; unclear D gene. In germline, CDR1 is KGHSH, CDR2 LQKENI. The V and J ends lost 5 bases and 7 bases respectively, with 12 bases between them. The CDR3 sequence is 12 residues long. CDR3 in DNA: TGTGCCAGCTCAATACTTCAAGGGGAGCAGTACTTC. This codes for CASSILQGEQYF. Full variable domain (remainder filled in from reference TRBV18 and TRBJ2-7): NAGVMQNPRHLVRRRGQEARLRCSPMKGHSHVYWYRQLPEEGLKFMVYLQKENIIDESGMPKERFSAEFPKEGPSILRIQQVVRGDSAAYFCASSILQGEQYFGPGTRLTVT.

The chain couples TRBV7-9 to TRBJ1-1; D ambiguous. Germline V lookup: CDR1 SEHNR, CDR2 FQNEAQ (reference sequence). V gave up 1 base and J gave up 3 bases, with 9 bases separating them. This CDR3 region has 14 residues. The DNA for the CDR3 is TGTGCCAGCAGCTTAGTGGTAAGGCACACTGAAGCTTTCTTT. Its protein product is CASSLVVRHTEAFF.

The chain uses TRBV6-2 or TRBV6-3 and TRBJ2-2; possible D gene TRBD2, 7 bases. The CDR3 runs 16 residues. Germline lookup yields CDR1 MNHEY and CDR2 SVGEGT. The V end lost 2 bases, the J end lost 2 bases, and 12 bases lay between the germline ends. As DNA, the CDR3 is TGTGCCAGCAGTTACGGCGGGGGCGCAAACACCGGGGAGCTGTTTTTT. Translation: CASSYGGGANTGELFF.

This clonotype turned up a few times. This chain joins TRBV3-1 and TRBJ1-3, with D unclear. V lost 1 base to trimming and J lost 0 bases, with 7 bases between them. Germline CDR1 is LGHDT and CDR2 is YNNKEL (reference sequence). CDR3 length: 15 amino acids. This CDR3 is CASSQGEHSGNTIYF. The CDR3 DNA follows: TGTGCCAGCAGCCAAGGCGAGCACTCTGGAAACACCATATATTTT.

The V and J genes are TRBV10-1 and TRBJ2-3; no firm D call. This CDR3 has 13 amino acids. From germline, CDR1 is WNHNN and CDR2 SYGVQD (reference sequence). Trimming took 4 bases from V and 2 from J, leaving 7 bases between them. The CDR3 loop is CASSGAVTDTQYF. CDR3 DNA sequence: TGCGCCAGCAGTGGGGCAGTCACAGATACGCAGTATTTT.